This entry lists 7 T cell receptor beta chains sequenced from one sample in a study of human T cells and chemical hapten exposure. MiXCR, applied by TCRdb to the RACE reads, yields one record per CDR3 protein. This sample has roughly 100,000 distinct CDR3 sequences, with approximately 12% found just once. As to time point: pre-sensitization, week 0. Treatment denoted: therapeutic diphenylcyclopropenone sensitization with weekly scalp DPC. The starting material was whole blood, obtained in connection with sensitization to the hapten diphenylcyclopropenone (DPC). The receptor set was obtained from a woman between 50 and 59 years old with alopecia areata. Some clones in this sample may be carry-over from other donors' samples.

The chain joins TRBV7-2 to TRBJ2-2; 9 bases map to TRBD2. CDR1 and CDR2 (germline): SGHTA, FQGNSA. The CDR3 contains 16 residues. With V trimmed by 0 bases and J by 6 bases, 5 bases remained unmatched. CDR3 loop: CASSLASSGIAGELFF. The DNA for the CDR3 is TGTGCCAGCAGCTTAGCCTCTAGCGGGATCGCCGGGGAGCTGTTTTTT. The full variable domain, its missing parts supplied by reference TRBV7-2 and TRBJ2-2, is GAGVSQSPSNKVTEKGKDVELRCDPISGHTALYWYRQSLGQGLEFLIYFQGNSAPDKSGLPSDRFSAERTGGSVSTLTIQRTQQEDSAVYLCASSLASSGIAGELFFGEGSRLTVL.

This clonotype was recorded a few times. The chain links TRBV18 to TRBJ1-6; perhaps TRBD1 as D (6 bases). There are 14 residues in the CDR3. The V and J ends lost 2 bases and 10 bases respectively, with 12 bases between them. The germline gives CDR1 KGHSH, CDR2 LQKENI. The CDR3 loop is CASSPSGEGSPLHF. CDR3 DNA sequence: TGTGCCAGCTCACCATCAGGGGAAGGCTCACCCCTCCACTTT.

This clonotype was observed a handful of times. The chain employs TRBV27 and TRBJ2-3; D is perhaps TRBD2 (6 bases). This CDR3 region has 13 residues. The germline CDR1 and CDR2 sequences are MNHEY and SMNVEV (reference sequence). Trimming stripped 4 bases from V and 6 bases from J, with 11 bases between. The DNA for the CDR3 is TGTGCCAGCAGTTCGACTAGTATGGATACGCAGTATTTT. This gives the protein CASSSTSMDTQYF.

V is TRBV28 and J is TRBJ1-4; D gene uncertain. The germline V and J ends were trimmed by 5 bases and 8 bases, with 18 bases remaining between them. CDR3 length equals 15 residues. Germline CDR1 is MDHEN and CDR2 is SYDVKM. CDR3 protein: CASSLPGSMYEKLFF. In DNA, the CDR3 is TGTGCCAGCAGTCTGCCAGGATCTATGTACGAAAAACTGTTTTTT.

This CDR3 is CASSLTGGPYEQYF. CDR3 DNA: TGCGCCAGCAGCTTAACAGGGGGTCCCTACGAGCAGTACTTC. V usage is TRBV5-1 and J usage is TRBJ2-7; 8 bases agree with TRBD1. Germline CDR1 and CDR2: SGHRS and YFSETQ. CDR3 length equals 14 residues. V trimming: 2 bases; J trimming: 2 bases; junction bases outside the gene matches: 3. The whole variable domain, filled in from reference TRBV5-1 and TRBJ2-7, reads KAGVTQTPRYLIKTRGQQVTLSCSPISGHRSVSWYQQTPGQGLQFLFEYFSETQRNKGNFPGRFSGRQFSNSRSEMNVSTLELGDSALYLCASSLTGGPYEQYFGPGTRLTVT.

This clonotype was detected ten times or more. V is TRBV18 and J is TRBJ2-5; D not certain. Per the germline V gene, CDR1 is KGHSH and CDR2 is LQKENI. The V end lost 6 bases, the J end lost 4 bases, and 12 bases lay between the germline ends. The CDR3 contains 13 residues. The CDR3 loop is CASSPIAGETQYF. The DNA of the CDR3 is TGTGCCAGCTCCCCAATCGCAGGAGAGACCCAGTACTTC.

The genes are TRBV29-1 and TRBJ2-1, with unresolved D. The length of the CDR3 is 13 residues. V was shortened by 5 bases and J by 10 bases, with 18 bases between the two germline ends. Per the germline V gene, CDR1 is SQVTM and CDR2 is ANQGSEA. The CDR3 loop reads CSVRWSAFREQFF. In nucleotides, the CDR3 is TGCAGCGTTCGGTGGTCGGCCTTTAGGGAGCAGTTCTTC.